Described below is a single T cell receptor (beta chain) sequence and its context. Its antigen is as yet unknown. A read error may be the cause here, since a much bigger clone is one base away. Previously described methods with listed TCR primers produced the bulk TCR libraries. Each CDR3 protein is one row after TCRdb ran MiXCR on the PCR reads. The sample lists approximately 670,000 distinct CDR3 sequences, about 20% occurring once. These data belong to a study of molecular identifiers for immune sequencing clone quantification. Notes on the study in general: Even with 800,000 to 1,000,000 naive cells present, spiked Jurkat TCR RNA from one cell was reportedly detectable.

This CDR3 is built from 14 residues. Per the germline V gene, CDR1 is MRHNA and CDR2 is SNTAGT. V gave up 4 bases and J gave up 10 bases, with 17 bases separating them. Naive CD8 T cells were sorted as CD8+CD4-CCR7+CD45RA+. Sequencing was performed on naive CD8+ T cells from blood, with Jurkat cell RNA spiked in. Specified subset: FACS-sorted CD8+CD4-CCR7+CD45RA+ naive T cells. V gene TRBV6-4 combines with J gene TRBJ1-5; D is unresolved. The receptor comes from a human donor in good health. Some libraries in this study had Jurkat cell RNA spiked in. CDR3 in DNA: TGTGCCAGCAGTGGACGGGTCCAAAAGGGCCCCCAGCATTTT. Residues: CASSGRVQKGPQHF.